These T cell receptor beta chains were read from a single sample in a study of PD-1 blockade in classical Hodgkin lymphoma. TCRdb's table, derived via immunoSEQ multiplex PCR, lists solely in-frame clones and lacks some. The data contain under 45,000 clones, roughly 70% of them singletons. The sequenced sample was peripheral blood mononuclear cells (PBMCs), obtained before the fourth cycle of nivolumab. Every receptor here comes from a human donor with classical Hodgkin lymphoma. The CDR3 runs from the conserved cysteine through the conserved F or W. The D gene is left open where the match is weak. The size of a clone is reported for some rows only, either as once, few or many, or as a class for expanded clones.

j_gene: TRBJ2-1; abundance: .; d_gene: TRBD2; v_gene: TRBV19; CDR3aa: CASSSSGSSYNEQFF; CDR3nt: TGTGCCAGTAGTTCTAGCGGGAGCTCCTACAATGAGCAGTTCTTC
j_gene: TRBJ1-4; abundance: medium-sized; d_gene: .; v_gene: TRBV9; CDR3aa: CASSVESAPVRLFF; CDR3nt: TGTGCCAGCAGCGTAGAGTCCGCCCCCGTAAGACTGTTTTTT
j_gene: TRBJ2-7; abundance: .; d_gene: .; v_gene: TRBV21-1; CDR3aa: CASSKQDIRSYEQYF; CDR3nt: TGTGCCAGCAGCAAACAGGACATTCGCTCCTACGAGCAGTACTTC
j_gene: TRBJ2-3; abundance: .; d_gene: TRBD2; v_gene: TRBV9; CDR3aa: CASSVVAGGRADTQYF; CDR3nt: TGTGCCAGCAGCGTAGTAGCGGGAGGCCGCGCAGATACGCAGTATTTT
j_gene: TRBJ1-2; abundance: few; d_gene: .; v_gene: TRBV6-5; CDR3aa: CASSYSEGSGYTF; CDR3nt: TGTGCCAGCAGTTACTCCGAGGGCTCTGGCTACACCTTC
j_gene: TRBJ1-5; abundance: few; d_gene: .; v_gene: TRBV7-2; CDR3aa: CASSLASGLMVQPQHF; CDR3nt: TGTGCCAGCAGCTTGGCCTCGGGACTTATGGTACAGCCCCAGCATTTT
j_gene: TRBJ2-1; abundance: .; d_gene: TRBD1; v_gene: TRBV6-6; CDR3aa: CAVGRQGAYNEQFF; CDR3nt: TGTGCCGTCGGAAGGCAGGGGGCTTACAATGAGCAGTTCTTC
j_gene: TRBJ1-6; abundance: .; d_gene: .; v_gene: TRBV5-6; CDR3aa: CASSLGTRSWTLHF; CDR3nt: TGTGCCAGCAGCTTGGGAACACGGTCGTGGACCCTCCACTTT
j_gene: TRBJ1-1; abundance: .; d_gene: TRBD1; v_gene: TRBV19; CDR3aa: CASSMSRDRGQAFF; CDR3nt: TGTGCCAGTAGTATGTCCCGGGACAGGGGGCAAGCTTTCTTT
j_gene: TRBJ1-5; abundance: few; d_gene: .; v_gene: TRBV7-2; CDR3aa: CASSPGTVSAQHF; CDR3nt: TGTGCCAGCAGCCCAGGTACGGTCTCGGCCCAGCATTTT